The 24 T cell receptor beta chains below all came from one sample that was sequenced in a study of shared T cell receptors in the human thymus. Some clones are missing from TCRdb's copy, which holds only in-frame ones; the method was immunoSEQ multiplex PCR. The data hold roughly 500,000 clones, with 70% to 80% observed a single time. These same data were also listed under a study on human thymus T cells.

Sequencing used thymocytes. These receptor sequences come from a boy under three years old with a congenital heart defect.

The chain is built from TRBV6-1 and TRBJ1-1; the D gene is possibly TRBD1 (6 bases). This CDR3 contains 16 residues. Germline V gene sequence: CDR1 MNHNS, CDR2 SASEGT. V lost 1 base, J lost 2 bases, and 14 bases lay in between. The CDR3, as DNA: TGTGCCAGCAGTGAAGAGGGGGATCAGACAAACACTGAAGCTTTCTTT. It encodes CASSEEGDQTNTEAFF.

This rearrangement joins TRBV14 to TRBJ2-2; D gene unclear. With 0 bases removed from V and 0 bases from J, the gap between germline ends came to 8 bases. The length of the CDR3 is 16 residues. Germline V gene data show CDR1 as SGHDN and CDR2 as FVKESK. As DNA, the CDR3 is TGTGCCAGCAGCCAAGATTTAGATCCGAACACCGGGGAGCTGTTTTTT. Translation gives CASSQDLDPNTGELFF.

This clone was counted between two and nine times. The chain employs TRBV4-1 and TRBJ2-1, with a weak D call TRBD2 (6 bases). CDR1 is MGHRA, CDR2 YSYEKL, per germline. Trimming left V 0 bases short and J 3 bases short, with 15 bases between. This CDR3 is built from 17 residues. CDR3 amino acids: CASSQDVEEGLYNEQFF. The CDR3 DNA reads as TGCGCCAGCAGCCAAGATGTGGAGGAGGGACTCTACAATGAGCAGTTCTTC.

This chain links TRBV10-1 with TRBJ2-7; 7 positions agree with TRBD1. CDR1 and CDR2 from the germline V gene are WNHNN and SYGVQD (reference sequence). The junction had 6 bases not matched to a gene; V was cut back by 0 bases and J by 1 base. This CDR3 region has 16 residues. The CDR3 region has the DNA TGCGCCAGCAGTGAGTCACCGGCAGGGGGATCCTACGAGCAGTACTTC. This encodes CASSESPAGGSYEQYF.

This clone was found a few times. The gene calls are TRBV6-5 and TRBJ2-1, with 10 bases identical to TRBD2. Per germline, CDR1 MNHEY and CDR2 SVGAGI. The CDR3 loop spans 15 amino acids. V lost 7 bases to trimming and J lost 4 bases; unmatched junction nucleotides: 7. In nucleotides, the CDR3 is TGTGCCAGCAATAGGGGACTAGCGCTATACAATGAGCAGTTCTTC. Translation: CASNRGLALYNEQFF.

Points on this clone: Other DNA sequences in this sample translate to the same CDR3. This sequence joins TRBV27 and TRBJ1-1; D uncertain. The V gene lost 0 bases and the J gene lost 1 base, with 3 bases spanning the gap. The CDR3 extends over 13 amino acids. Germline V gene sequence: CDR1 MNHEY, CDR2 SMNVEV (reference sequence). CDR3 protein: CASSLSRNTEAFF. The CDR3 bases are TGTGCCAGCAGTTTATCGAGGAACACTGAAGCTTTCTTT.

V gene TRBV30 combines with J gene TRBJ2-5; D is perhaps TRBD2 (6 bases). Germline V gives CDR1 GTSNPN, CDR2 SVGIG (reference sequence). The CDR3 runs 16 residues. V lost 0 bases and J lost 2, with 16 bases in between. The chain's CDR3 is CAWSVGIAERQETQYF. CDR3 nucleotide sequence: TGTGCCTGGAGTGTAGGGATAGCGGAGCGTCAAGAGACCCAGTACTTC.

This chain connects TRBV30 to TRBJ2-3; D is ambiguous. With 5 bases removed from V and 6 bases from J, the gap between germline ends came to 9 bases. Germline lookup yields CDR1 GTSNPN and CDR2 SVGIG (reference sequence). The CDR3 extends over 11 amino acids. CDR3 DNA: TGTGCCTGGGGATGGGCTGATACGCAGTATTTT. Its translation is CAWGWADTQYF.

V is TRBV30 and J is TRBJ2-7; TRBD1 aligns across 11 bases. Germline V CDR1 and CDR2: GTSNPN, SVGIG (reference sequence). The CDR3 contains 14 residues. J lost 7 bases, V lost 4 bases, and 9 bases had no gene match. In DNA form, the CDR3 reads TGTGCCTGGACGGGGACAGGGGGTCACGAAGAGCAGTACTTC. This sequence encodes CAWTGTGGHEEQYF. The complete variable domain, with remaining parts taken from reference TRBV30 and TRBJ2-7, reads SQTIHQWPATLVQPVGSPLSLECTVEGTSNPNLYWYRQAAGRGLQLLFYSVGIGQISSEVPQNLSASRPQDRQFILSSKKLLLSDSGFYLCAWTGTGGHEEQYFGPGTRLTVT.

Here the CDR3 DNA reads TGTGCCAGCAGCCATGACAGGCCGAACACTGAAGCTTTCTTT. It translates to CASSHDRPNTEAFF. The rearrangement joins TRBV5-4 to TRBJ1-1, with a weak D call TRBD1 (6 bases). The CDR3 spans 14 residues. The V end was cut by 4 bases, the J end by 1 base, with 11 bases between. Germline CDR1 and CDR2: SGHNT and YYREEE (reference sequence).

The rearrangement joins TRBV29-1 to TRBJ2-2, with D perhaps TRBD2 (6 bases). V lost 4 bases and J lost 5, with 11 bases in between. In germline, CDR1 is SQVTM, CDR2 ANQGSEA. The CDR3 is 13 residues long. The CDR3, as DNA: TGCAGCGTTGTCAGCCGGGGGACCGGGGAGCTGTTTTTT. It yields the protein CSVVSRGTGELFF.

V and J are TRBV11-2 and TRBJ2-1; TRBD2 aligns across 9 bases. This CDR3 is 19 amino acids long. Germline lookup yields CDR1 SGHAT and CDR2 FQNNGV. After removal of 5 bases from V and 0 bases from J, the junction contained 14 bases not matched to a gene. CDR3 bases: TGTGCCAGCAGCCGCAGCGGGAGGACCTACTCCTCCTCCTACAATGAGCAGTTCTTC. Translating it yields CASSRSGRTYSSSYNEQFF.

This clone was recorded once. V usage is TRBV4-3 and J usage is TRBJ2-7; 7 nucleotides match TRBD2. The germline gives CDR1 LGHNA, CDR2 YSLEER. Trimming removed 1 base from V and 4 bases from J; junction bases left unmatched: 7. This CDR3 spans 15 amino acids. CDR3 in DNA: TGCGCCAGCAGCCAAGGTCGTGGGACTAATTACGAGCAGTACTTC. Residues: CASSQGRGTNYEQYF.

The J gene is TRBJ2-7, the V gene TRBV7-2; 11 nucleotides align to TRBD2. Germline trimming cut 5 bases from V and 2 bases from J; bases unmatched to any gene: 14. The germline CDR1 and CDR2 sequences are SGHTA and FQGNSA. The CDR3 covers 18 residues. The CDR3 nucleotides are TGTGCCAGCAGCGCACAGACTAGCGGGAACCAAGCCACCTACGAGCAGTACTTC. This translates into CASSAQTSGNQATYEQYF.

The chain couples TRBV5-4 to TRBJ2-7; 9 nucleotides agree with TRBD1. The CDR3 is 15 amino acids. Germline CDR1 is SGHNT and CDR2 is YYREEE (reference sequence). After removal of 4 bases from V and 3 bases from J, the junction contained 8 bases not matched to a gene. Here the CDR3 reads CASSPAGTGNYEQYF. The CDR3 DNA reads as TGTGCCAGCAGCCCAGCCGGGACAGGGAACTACGAGCAGTACTTC.

This CDR3 is CASRRRADTNTEAFF. CDR3 coding DNA: TGTGCCAGCAGGAGGAGGGCCGATACGAATACTGAAGCTTTCTTT. The chain uses TRBV4-2 and TRBJ1-1; D not certain. CDR1 LGHNA and CDR2 YNFKEQ come from the germline V gene. With 6 bases removed from V and 5 bases from J, the gap between germline ends came to 19 bases. CDR3 length equals 15 residues.

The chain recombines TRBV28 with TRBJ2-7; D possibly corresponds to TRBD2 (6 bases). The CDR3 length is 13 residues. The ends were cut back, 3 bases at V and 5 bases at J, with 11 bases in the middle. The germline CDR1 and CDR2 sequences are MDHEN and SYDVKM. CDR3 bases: TGTGCCAGCAGTTTCAAGGGGAGGAACGAGCAGTACTTC. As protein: CASSFKGRNEQYF.

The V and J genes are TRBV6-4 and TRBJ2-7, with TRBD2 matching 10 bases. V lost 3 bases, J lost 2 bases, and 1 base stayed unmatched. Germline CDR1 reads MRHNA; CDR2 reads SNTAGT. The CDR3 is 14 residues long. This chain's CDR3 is CASSELAGPYEQYF. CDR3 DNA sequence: TGTGCCAGCAGTGAACTAGCGGGGCCCTACGAGCAGTACTTC.

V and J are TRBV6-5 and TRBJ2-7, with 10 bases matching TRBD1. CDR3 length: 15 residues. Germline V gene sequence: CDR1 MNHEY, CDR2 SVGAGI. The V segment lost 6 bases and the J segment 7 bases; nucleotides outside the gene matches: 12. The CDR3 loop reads CASSPGQGEIGEQYF. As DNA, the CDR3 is TGTGCCAGCAGCCCCGGACAGGGGGAAATAGGGGAGCAGTACTTC.

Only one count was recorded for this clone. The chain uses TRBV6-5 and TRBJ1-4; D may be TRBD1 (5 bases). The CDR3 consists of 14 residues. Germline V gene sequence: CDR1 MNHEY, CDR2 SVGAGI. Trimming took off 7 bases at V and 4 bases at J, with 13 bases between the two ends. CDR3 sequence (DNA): TGTGCCAGCAACCCGGGGGGGAGTAATGAAAAACTGTTTTTT. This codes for CASNPGGSNEKLFF.

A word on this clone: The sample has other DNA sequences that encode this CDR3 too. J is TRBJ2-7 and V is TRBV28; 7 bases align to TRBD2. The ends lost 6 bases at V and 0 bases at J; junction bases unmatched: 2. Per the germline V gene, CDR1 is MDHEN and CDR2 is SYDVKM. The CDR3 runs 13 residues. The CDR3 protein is CASSPGGSYEQYF. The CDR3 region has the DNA TGTGCCAGCAGCCCGGGGGGCTCCTACGAGCAGTACTTC. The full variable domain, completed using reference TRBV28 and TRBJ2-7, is DVKVTQSSRYLVKRTGEKVFLECVQDMDHENMFWYRQDPGLGLRLIYFSYDVKMKEKGDIPEGYSVSREKKERFSLILESASTNQTSMYLCASSPGGSYEQYFGPGTRLTVT.

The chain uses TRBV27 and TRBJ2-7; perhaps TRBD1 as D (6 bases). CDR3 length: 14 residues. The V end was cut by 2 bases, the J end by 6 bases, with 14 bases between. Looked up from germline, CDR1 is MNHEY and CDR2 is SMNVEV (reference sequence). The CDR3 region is CASSLGGQGFEQYF. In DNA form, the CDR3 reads TGTGCCAGCAGTTTAGGTGGCCAGGGGTTCGAGCAGTACTTC.

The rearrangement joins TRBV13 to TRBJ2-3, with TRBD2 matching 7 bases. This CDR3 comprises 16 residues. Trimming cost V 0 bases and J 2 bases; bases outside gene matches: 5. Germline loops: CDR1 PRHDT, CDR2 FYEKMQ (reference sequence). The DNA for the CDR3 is TGTGCCAGCAGCTTAGGTCTAGCGGAGATCACAGATACGCAGTATTTT. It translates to CASSLGLAEITDTQYF. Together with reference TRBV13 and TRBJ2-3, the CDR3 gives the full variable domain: AAGVIQSPRHLIKEKRETATLKCYPIPRHDTVYWYQQGPGQDPQFLISFYEKMQSDKGSIPDRFSAQQFSDYHSELNMSSLELGDSALYFCASSLGLAEITDTQYFGPGTRLTVL.

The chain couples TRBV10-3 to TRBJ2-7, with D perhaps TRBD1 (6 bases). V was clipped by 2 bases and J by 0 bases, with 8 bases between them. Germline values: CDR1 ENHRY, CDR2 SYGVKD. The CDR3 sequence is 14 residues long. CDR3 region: CAISEGQTSYEQYF. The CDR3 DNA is TGTGCCATCAGTGAGGGACAGACCTCCTACGAGCAGTACTTC.